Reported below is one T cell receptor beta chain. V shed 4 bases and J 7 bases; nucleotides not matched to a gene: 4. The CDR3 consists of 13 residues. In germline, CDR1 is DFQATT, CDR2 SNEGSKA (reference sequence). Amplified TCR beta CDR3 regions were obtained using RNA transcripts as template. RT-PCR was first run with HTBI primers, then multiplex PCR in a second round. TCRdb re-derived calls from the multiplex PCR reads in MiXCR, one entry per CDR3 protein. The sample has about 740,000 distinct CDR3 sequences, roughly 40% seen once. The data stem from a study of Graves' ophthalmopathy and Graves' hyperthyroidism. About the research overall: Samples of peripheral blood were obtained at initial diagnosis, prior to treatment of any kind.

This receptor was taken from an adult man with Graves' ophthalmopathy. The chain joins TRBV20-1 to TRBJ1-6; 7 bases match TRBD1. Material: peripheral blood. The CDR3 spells CSATGTANSPLHF. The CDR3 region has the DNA TGCAGTGCTACCGGGACAGCCAATTCACCCCTCCACTTT.